This passage covers 16 T cell receptor beta chains from one sample sequenced in a study of control samples from healthy donors and cancer patients. Only in-frame clones appear in the TCRdb table, and some are missing; sequencing was by immunoSEQ multiplex PCR. The table records around 180,000 clones, 94% of them present only once. Specimen: blood. These receptors originate from a woman younger than 35 in good health.

The chain has TRBV4-2 and TRBJ1-2; D is perhaps TRBD1 (5 bases). The CDR3 runs 17 residues. Germline V gene sequence: CDR1 LGHNA, CDR2 YNFKEQ. Trimming removed 1 base at V and 4 bases at J, with 19 bases between. In nucleotides, the CDR3 is TGTGCCAGCAGCCAAGCGGCCAGGGTAGAGGCGGGCTATGGCTACACCTTC. It translates to CASSQAARVEAGYGYTF.

The chain links TRBV2 to TRBJ2-1, with 11 bases that match TRBD2. This CDR3 has 17 residues. The junction had 15 bases not matched to a gene; V was cut back by 6 bases and J by 8 bases. Germline CDR1 reads SNHLY; CDR2 reads FYNNEI. CDR3: CASSPIAGGRIRYEQFF. DNA for the CDR3: TGTGCCAGCAGCCCTATAGCGGGGGGGCGCATTAGGTATGAGCAGTTCTTC. Drawing the rest from reference TRBV2 and TRBJ2-1, the complete variable domain is EPEVTQTPSHQVTQMGQEVILRCVPISNHLYFYWYRQILGQKVEFLVSFYNNEISEKSEIFDDQFSVERPDGSNFTLKIRSTKLEDSAMYFCASSPIAGGRIRYEQFFGPGTRLTVL.

CDR3 coding DNA: TGTGCCAGCAGTTACTCCCGGGACGGCTATGGCTACACCTTC. Translated: CASSYSRDGYGYTF. The chain has TRBV6-6 and TRBJ1-2, with D perhaps TRBD1 (5 bases). This CDR3 comprises 14 residues. Germline CDR1 reads MNHNY; CDR2 reads SVGAGI (reference sequence). V was pared by 0 bases and J by 4 bases, with 9 bases between.

The rearrangement links TRBV7-2 to TRBJ1-4; D gene uncertain. The V end lost 1 base, the J end lost 8 bases, and 17 bases lay between the germline ends. Germline CDR1 and CDR2: SGHTA and FQGNSA. The CDR3 is 16 residues long. This CDR3 reads CASSLDPGRGREKLFF. The CDR3 DNA is TGTGCCAGCAGCTTAGATCCCGGACGCGGTAGGGAAAAACTGTTTTTT.

The V call is TRBV4-3, the J call TRBJ2-3; 11 bases line up with TRBD2. Germline-derived CDR1 and CDR2 are LGHNA and YSLEER. J gave up 6 bases and V 0 bases, and 8 bases lay outside the gene matches. The CDR3 runs 17 residues. This CDR3 reads CASSQDLLAGVEDTQYF. The CDR3 region has the DNA TGCGCCAGCAGCCAAGATTTACTAGCGGGAGTAGAGGATACGCAGTATTTT.

V and J are TRBV28 and TRBJ1-2; maybe TRBD1 (5 bases). Germline V CDR1 and CDR2: MDHEN, SYDVKM. Deletions cut 6 bases from V and 3 bases from J, with 14 bases between. The CDR3 covers 14 residues. The DNA for the CDR3 is TGTGCCAGCAGAGGGGACCGACAGTACTATGGCTACACCTTC. Residues: CASRGDRQYYGYTF.

The rearrangement links TRBV5-5 to TRBJ2-7; 10 bases are a match to TRBD1. This CDR3 spans 14 amino acids. With V trimmed by 4 bases and J by 6 bases, 7 bases remained unmatched. Germline loops: CDR1 SGHKS, CDR2 YYEKEE (reference sequence). CDR3 bases: TGTGCCAGCAGCCCCGGGACAGGGGACCTCGAGCAGTACTTC. Its translation is CASSPGTGDLEQYF.

This clone was observed a single time. The V and J genes are TRBV7-8 and TRBJ1-5; possibly TRBD1 for D (5 bases). This CDR3 region has 15 residues. Germline values: CDR1 SGHVS, CDR2 FQNEAQ. V lost 0 bases to trimming and J lost 6 bases, with 12 bases between them. The CDR3 reads CASSLARVQGQPQHF. CDR3 DNA: TGTGCCAGCAGCTTAGCGCGAGTGCAGGGTCAGCCCCAGCATTTT.

The V gene is TRBV19, the J gene TRBJ1-3, with 12 nucleotides matching TRBD1. The V segment lost 9 bases and the J segment 2 bases; nucleotides outside the gene matches: 2. CDR3 size: 14 residues. Germline lookup yields CDR1 LNHDA and CDR2 SQIVND (reference sequence). CDR3: CASRDRGPGNTIYF. In DNA, the CDR3 is TGTGCCAGCCGGGACAGGGGGCCTGGAAACACCATATATTTT.

The rearrangement links TRBV25-1 to TRBJ1-4, with unresolved D. Trimming left V 3 bases short and J 7 bases short, with 9 bases between. The CDR3 spans 13 residues. From germline, CDR1 is MGHDK and CDR2 SYGVNS. The CDR3 bases are TGTGCCAGCAGTGACAGTGGGCCTGAAAAACTGTTTTTT. Protein product: CASSDSGPEKLFF.

The chain couples TRBV6-5 to TRBJ2-7, with 9 bases fitting TRBD1. Looked up from germline, CDR1 is MNHEY and CDR2 is SVGAGI. V lost 0 bases, J lost 3 bases, and 6 bases stayed unmatched. This CDR3 contains 16 residues. As DNA, the CDR3 is TGTGCCAGCAGTTACTCTATGACAGGGGGTAACTACGAGCAGTACTTC. It translates to CASSYSMTGGNYEQYF.

V is TRBV3-1 (or the pseudogene TRBV3-2) and J is TRBJ1-6; the D is unclear. The CDR3 runs to 15 residues. Germline V lookup: CDR1 LGHDT, CDR2 YNNKEL (reference sequence). V was shortened by 2 bases and J by 3 bases, with 8 bases between the two germline ends. Here the CDR3 DNA reads TGTGCCAGCAGCCAAAGCGGGTTCTATAATTCACCCCTCCACTTT. This encodes CASSQSGFYNSPLHF.

V usage is TRBV19 and J usage is TRBJ1-1, with D unresolved. The CDR3 consists of 13 residues. Germline loops: CDR1 LNHDA, CDR2 SQIVND (reference sequence). Trimming stripped 5 bases from V and 3 bases from J, with 10 bases between. The CDR3, as DNA: TGTGCCAGTAGTCCGGCGGGAGACACTGAAGCTTTCTTT. As protein: CASSPAGDTEAFF.

CDR3 sequence: CASSPRTDTGELFF. DNA of the CDR3: TGTGCCAGTAGTCCACGGACAGACACCGGGGAGCTGTTTTTT. The chain joins TRBV19 to TRBJ2-2; possible D gene TRBD1, 6 bases. V lost 5 bases and J 3 bases, leaving 10 bases between the germline ends. CDR3 length: 14 residues. CDR1 and CDR2 from the germline V gene are LNHDA and SQIVND (reference sequence).

On this clone itself: Other nucleotide sequences in the sample specify the same CDR3. The gene calls are TRBV2 and TRBJ1-5; D gene ambiguous. V was trimmed by 6 bases and J by 3 bases, leaving 3 bases between them. Germline lookup yields CDR1 SNHLY and CDR2 FYNNEI. The CDR3 runs 11 residues. CDR3 region: CASSLNQPQHF. The CDR3 DNA is TGTGCCAGCAGCCTCAATCAGCCCCAGCATTTT.

The chain joins TRBV18 to TRBJ1-2, with 8 bases fitting TRBD1. This CDR3 contains 15 residues. Per the germline V gene, CDR1 is KGHSH and CDR2 is LQKENI. V was pared by 2 bases and J by 5 bases, with 7 bases of the junction left unmatched. The CDR3 DNA reads TGTGCCAGCTCACCAGCTATACAGGGGGATTATGGCTACACCTTC. Residues: CASSPAIQGDYGYTF. Full variable domain (missing parts from reference TRBV18 and TRBJ1-2): NAGVMQNPRHLVRRRGQEARLRCSPMKGHSHVYWYRQLPEEGLKFMVYLQKENIIDESGMPKERFSAEFPKEGPSILRIQQVVRGDSAAYFCASSPAIQGDYGYTFGSGTRLTVV.